A single sample gave rise to the 13 T cell receptor beta chains below, sequenced in a study of CD8 T cells in ankylosing spondylitis. MiXCR, applied by TCRdb to the 5' RACE reads, yields one record per CDR3 protein. The data hold roughly 220,000 distinct CDR3 sequences, with roughly a tenth observed a single time. The specimen was blood, either unsorted or a sorted T cell fraction (not recorded which). The receptor set was obtained from a male donor with ankylosing spondylitis or in good health (not recorded which).

This clonotype was found many times. This chain links TRBV29-1 with TRBJ1-2; maybe TRBD1 (6 bases). V lost 2 bases and J lost 8, with 15 bases in between. Germline assignment: CDR1 SQVTM and CDR2 ANQGSEA. The length of the CDR3 is 13 residues. This CDR3 is CSVESVQGTGYTF. The CDR3 nucleotides read TGCAGCGTTGAAAGTGTACAGGGAACGGGCTACACCTTC.

This clonotype was counted a few times. This chain joins TRBV19 and TRBJ1-5, with D uncertain. Germline-derived CDR1 and CDR2 are LNHDA and SQIVND (reference sequence). The CDR3 is 16 amino acids. V was pared by 0 bases and J by 7 bases, with 16 bases between. The CDR3, as DNA: TGTGCCAGTAGTATAGATCAGCACTTAACGGGACAGCCCCAGCATTTT. This codes for CASSIDQHLTGQPQHF.

In this sample, this clonotype turned up a few times. The V gene is TRBV28, the J gene TRBJ2-6; D unresolved. Germline CDR1 MDHEN, CDR2 SYDVKM. The CDR3 is 15 residues long. Trimming shortened V by 6 bases and J by 0 bases, and 9 bases separated the two germline ends. The CDR3 here is CASSPPGSGANVLTF. The DNA of the CDR3 is TGTGCCAGCAGCCCACCCGGCTCTGGGGCCAACGTCCTGACTTTC.

The gene calls are TRBV5-1 and TRBJ2-5; 10 bases align to TRBD1. Germline V gene lookup returns CDR1 SGHRS and CDR2 YFSETQ. CDR3 length equals 17 residues. With V trimmed by 2 bases and J by 4 bases, 11 bases remained unmatched. CDR3 amino acids: CASSFSTGTGVGETQYF. CDR3 in DNA: TGCGCCAGCAGCTTCTCAACCGGGACAGGGGTAGGAGAGACCCAGTACTTC.

This clonotype was seen repeatedly, ten times or more. The genes are TRBV13 and TRBJ1-6, with D perhaps TRBD1 (5 bases). The germline V and J ends were trimmed by 5 bases and 9 bases, with 11 bases remaining between them. The germline V gene encodes CDR1 PRHDT and CDR2 FYEKMQ (reference sequence). The CDR3 runs to 13 residues. CDR3 coding DNA: TGTGCCAGCAGCACAGGTAGCTTTTCACCCCTCCACTTT. It yields the protein CASSTGSFSPLHF.

This clonotype has ten or more counts. V is TRBV10-3 and J is TRBJ1-5; unclear D gene. This CDR3 region has 15 residues. Germline V gene data show CDR1 as ENHRY and CDR2 as SYGVKD. The V and J ends lost 2 bases and 0 bases respectively, with 8 bases between them. CDR3 sequence: CAISEHADSNQPQHF. The CDR3 DNA sequence: TGTGCCATCAGTGAGCATGCGGATAGCAATCAGCCCCAGCATTTT.

There are many counts of this clonotype. The chain links TRBV12-3 or TRBV12-4 to TRBJ2-5, with D unclear. Trimming took off 5 bases at V and 2 bases at J, with 12 bases between the two ends. The CDR3 has 14 amino acids. The CDR3 loop reads CASSPRSTQETQYF. The CDR3 DNA follows: TGTGCCAGCAGTCCGAGGTCGACTCAAGAGACCCAGTACTTC.

In this sample, this clonotype turned up many times. The chain employs TRBV5-1 and TRBJ1-2; 7 bases line up with TRBD1. Germline V lookup: CDR1 SGHRS, CDR2 YFSETQ. This CDR3 comprises 16 residues. V dropped 3 bases and J dropped 0; count of bases not matched to a gene: 8. DNA of the CDR3: TGCGCCAGCAGCTGGGGGACAGCCTTGACTAACTATGGCTACACCTTC. Amino acids: CASSWGTALTNYGYTF.

The rearrangement joins TRBV12-3 or TRBV12-4 to TRBJ1-1; a possible D gene is TRBD1 (5 bases). The CDR3 spans 13 residues. V lost 3 bases, J lost 6 bases, and 11 bases lay in between. As DNA, the CDR3 is TGTGCCAGCAGTTTGGGGCAGTTGGCTGAAGCTTTCTTT. This translates into CASSLGQLAEAFF.

The table lists this clonotype with many counts. This sequence joins TRBV6-2 or TRBV6-3 and TRBJ1-5; 8 nucleotides match TRBD1. From germline, CDR1 is MNHEY and CDR2 SVGEGT. The CDR3 loop spans 13 amino acids. Trimming took 7 bases from V and 4 from J; bases not matched to a gene: 3. CDR3 nucleotides: TGTGCCAGCATGGACAGGGTAAATCAGCCCCAGCATTTT. Its translation is CASMDRVNQPQHF.

The chain couples TRBV20-1 to TRBJ1-6; D ambiguous. The CDR3 loop spans 13 amino acids. The germline CDR1 and CDR2 sequences are DFQATT and SNEGSKA (reference sequence). The V gene lost 0 bases and the J gene lost 9 bases, with 9 bases spanning the gap. This CDR3 is CSARDLVGSPLHF. CDR3 nucleotides: TGCAGTGCTAGAGATCTCGTCGGTTCACCCCTCCACTTT.

Many counts were recorded for this clonotype. The genes are TRBV6-5 and TRBJ1-1; TRBD1 agrees at 8 bases. The CDR3 covers 19 residues. CDR1 and CDR2 (germline): MNHEY, SVGAGI. J lost 0 bases, V lost 2 bases, and 14 bases had no gene match. This chain's CDR3 is CASSYRDRPLQGVNTEAFF. The DNA for the CDR3 is TGTGCCAGCAGTTACCGGGACAGGCCACTCCAAGGGGTGAACACTGAAGCTTTCTTT.

This clonotype has only a few counts. The J gene is TRBJ1-4, the V gene TRBV20-1; TRBD1 matches 8 bases. The V gene end was trimmed by 4 bases and the J gene end by 8 bases; junction bases not matched to a gene: 9. Germline V gene sequence: CDR1 DFQATT, CDR2 SNEGSKA (reference sequence). This CDR3 spans 14 amino acids. DNA of the CDR3: TGCAGTGCTAACGGACAGGGTCAGGAAGAAAAACTGTTTTTT. Its protein is CSANGQGQEEKLFF.